These 9 T cell receptor beta chains came from one sample sequenced in a study of shared clonotypes between healthy human individuals. Using immunoSEQ multiplex PCR, the repertoire was profiled, and TCRdb retains in-frame clones only, with some absent. The table shows roughly 500,000 clones, with about 82% occurring only once. The sequencing sample was made of PBMCs. These receptors were taken from a woman in her 40s in good health. Some clones in this sample may be carry-over from other donors' samples.

In this sample, this clone turned up once. V usage is TRBV7-2 and J usage is TRBJ2-1; D gene ambiguous. This CDR3 has 15 residues. The V and J ends lost 0 bases and 7 bases respectively, with 13 bases between them. In germline, CDR1 is SGHTA, CDR2 FQGNSA. The CDR3 spells CASSLARFTANEQFF. DNA of the CDR3: TGTGCCAGCAGCTTAGCGAGGTTTACGGCTAATGAGCAGTTCTTC. Supplemented by reference TRBV7-2 and TRBJ2-1, the full variable domain reads GAGVSQSPSNKVTEKGKDVELRCDPISGHTALYWYRQSLGQGLEFLIYFQGNSAPDKSGLPSDRFSAERTGGSVSTLTIQRTQQEDSAVYLCASSLARFTANEQFFGPGTRLTVL.

This clone appeared many times. The chain links TRBV5-1 to TRBJ1-2; possibly TRBD1 for D (6 bases). The CDR3 contains 13 residues. Trimming pared 7 bases from V and 1 base from J, leaving 11 bases between. CDR1 is SGHRS and CDR2 is YFSETQ in the germline V gene. CDR3 nucleotide sequence: TGCGCCAGCGGGGCAGGGGATAACTATGGCTACACCTTC. Its protein is CASGAGDNYGYTF.

This clone showed up many times. This chain links TRBV5-8 with TRBJ2-2; tentatively, D is TRBD1 (6 bases). Germline CDR1 reads SGHTS; CDR2 reads YDEGEE. This CDR3 region has 17 residues. Between the trimmed V and J ends, which lost 6 bases and 2 bases, there was a span of 20 bases. CDR3 DNA sequence: TGTGCCAGCACCGTCTACAGGACAGCGTTAAACACCGGGGAGCTGTTTTTT. It specifies CASTVYRTALNTGELFF.

This clone has just a few counts. This same CDR3 is encoded by further DNA sequences in the sample. This chain links TRBV10-3 with TRBJ1-2, with D perhaps TRBD1 (6 bases). The CDR3 loop spans 13 amino acids. V shed 2 bases and J shed 4 bases, with 8 bases lying between them. Germline lookup yields CDR1 ENHRY and CDR2 SYGVKD. CDR3 region: CAISEGQTYGYTF. CDR3 sequence (DNA): TGTGCCATCAGTGAGGGACAGACCTATGGCTACACCTTC.

This chain joins TRBV29-1 and TRBJ1-3; no reliable D call. V lost 6 bases and J 4 bases, leaving 19 bases between the germline ends. This CDR3 contains 15 residues. Germline V CDR1 and CDR2: SQVTM, ANQGSEA. The CDR3: CSVALGQTRGNTIYF. The DNA for the CDR3 is TGCAGCGTCGCACTCGGGCAGACACGCGGAAACACCATATATTTT.

The chain uses TRBV28 and TRBJ1-2, with unresolved D. Trimming cost V 7 bases and J 3 bases, with 21 bases left between them. This CDR3 region has 16 residues. In germline, CDR1 is MDHEN, CDR2 SYDVKM. This chain's CDR3 is CASTSLGPFVYYGYTF. The CDR3 nucleotides are TGTGCCAGCACCTCGCTCGGACCATTCGTCTACTATGGCTACACCTTC.

The chain couples TRBV2 to TRBJ2-3; 8 bases align to TRBD1. Germline V gene sequence: CDR1 SNHLY, CDR2 FYNNEI. The V and J ends lost 6 bases and 6 bases, in that order; junction bases with no gene match: 11. The CDR3 loop spans 15 amino acids. CDR3 sequence: CASSRGLTGVDTQYF. CDR3 DNA sequence: TGTGCCAGCAGCCGCGGGTTGACAGGGGTTGATACGCAGTATTTT.

As concerns this clone: A single base is all that separates this from a far larger clone, so a read error is likely. This chain connects TRBV20-1 to TRBJ1-1; no reliable D call. V lost 5 bases, J lost 1 base, and 5 bases lay in between. CDR1 DFQATT and CDR2 SNEGSKA come from the germline V gene (reference sequence). This CDR3 is 11 amino acids long. The CDR3 bases are TGCAGTGCTTGTAAGAACACTGAAGCTTTCTTT. Amino acid sequence: CSACKNTEAFF.

This clone was seen a handful of times. The rearrangement joins TRBV29-1 to TRBJ2-7, with TRBD1 matching 9 bases. The CDR3 runs to 13 residues. V gave up 5 bases and J gave up 3 bases; unmatched junction bases: 5. Germline V gives CDR1 SQVTM, CDR2 ANQGSEA. The CDR3 DNA sequence: TGCAGCGTTTACGGGACAGGGAACTACGAGCAGTACTTC. It translates to CSVYGTGNYEQYF.